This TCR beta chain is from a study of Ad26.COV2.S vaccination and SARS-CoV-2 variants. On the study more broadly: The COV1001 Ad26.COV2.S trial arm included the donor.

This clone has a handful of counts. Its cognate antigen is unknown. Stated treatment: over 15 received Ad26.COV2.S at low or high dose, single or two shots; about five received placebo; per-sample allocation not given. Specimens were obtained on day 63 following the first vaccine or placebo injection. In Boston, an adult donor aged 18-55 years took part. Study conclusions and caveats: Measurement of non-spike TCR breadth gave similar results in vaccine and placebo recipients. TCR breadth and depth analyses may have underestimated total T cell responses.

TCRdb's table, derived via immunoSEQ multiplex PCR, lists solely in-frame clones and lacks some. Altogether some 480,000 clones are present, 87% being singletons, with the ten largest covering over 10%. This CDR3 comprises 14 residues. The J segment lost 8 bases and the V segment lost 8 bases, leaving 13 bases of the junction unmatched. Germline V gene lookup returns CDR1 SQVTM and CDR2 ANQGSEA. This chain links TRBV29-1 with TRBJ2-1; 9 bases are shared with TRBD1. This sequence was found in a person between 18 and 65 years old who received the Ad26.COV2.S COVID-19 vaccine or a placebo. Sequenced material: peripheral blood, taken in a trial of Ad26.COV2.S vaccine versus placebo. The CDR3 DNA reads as TGCAGCACCGAGCCGGACAGGGGAATTCATGAGCAGTTCTTC. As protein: CSTEPDRGIHEQFF.